This TCR beta chain is drawn from a study of OX40 agonist ivuxolimab in advanced cancers. Overall study context: Treatment received earlier with anti-PD-1, anti-PD-L1 or anti-CTLA-4 agents was allowed, and approximately 40% had some. Findings and caveats of the study: Within 6 weeks, CD4+ and CD8+ blood T cells expanded clonally at 0.1 to 3.0 mg/kg.

About this clone itself: Its cognate antigen is unknown.

This CDR3 comprises 15 residues. Unmatched junction bases numbered 14, after V lost 6 bases and J lost 10 bases. Germline CDR1 LNHDA, CDR2 SQIVND (reference sequence). Method: immunoSEQ multiplex PCR; TCRdb's copy keeps in-frame clones and lacks some. The sample comprises about 20,000 clones, roughly 72% of which are singletons, and roughly 22% rests with the top ten. Patients who had autoimmune disease history or got systemic immunosuppression were left out. The sample in question was CD4+ or CD8+ T cells sorted from blood, obtained in a trial of the OX40 agonist ivuxolimab. This clonotype was obtained from an adult with an advanced solid tumor such as melanoma, head and neck, liver or kidney cancer. The V call is TRBV19, the J call TRBJ2-3; 9 bases match TRBD1. CDR3 DNA sequence: TGTGCCAGTAGCGGGGACAGGGCCCGAGGGGTTGCGCAGTATTTT. This translates into CASSGDRARGVAQYF.